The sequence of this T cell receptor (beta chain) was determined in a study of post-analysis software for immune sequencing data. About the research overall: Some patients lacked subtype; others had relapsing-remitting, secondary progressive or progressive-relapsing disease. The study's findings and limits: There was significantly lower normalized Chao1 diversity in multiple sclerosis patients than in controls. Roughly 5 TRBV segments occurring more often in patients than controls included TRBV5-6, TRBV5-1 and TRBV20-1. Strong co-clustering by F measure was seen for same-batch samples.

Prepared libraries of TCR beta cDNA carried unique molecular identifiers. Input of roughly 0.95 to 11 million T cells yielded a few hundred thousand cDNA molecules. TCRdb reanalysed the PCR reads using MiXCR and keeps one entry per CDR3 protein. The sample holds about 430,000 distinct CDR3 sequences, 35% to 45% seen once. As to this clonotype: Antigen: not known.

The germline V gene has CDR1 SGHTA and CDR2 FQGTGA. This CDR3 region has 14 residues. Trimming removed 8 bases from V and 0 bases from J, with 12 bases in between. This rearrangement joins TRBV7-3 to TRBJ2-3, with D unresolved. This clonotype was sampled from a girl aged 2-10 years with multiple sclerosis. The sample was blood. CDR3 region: CASLNIGSTDTQYF. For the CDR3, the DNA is TGTGCCAGCCTTAATATAGGCAGCACAGATACGCAGTATTTT.